The T cell receptor beta chain described here comes from a study of graft-versus-host responses after intestinal transplantation. Across the study: Multivisceral, liver-intestinal, or isolated intestinal transplants were received by the recipients. Anti-thymocyte globulin served as induction for all recipients, who then took tacrolimus and steroids for roughly 3 years. General study findings and limits: GvH clones turned up in recipient marrow; some had shown up first in ileum or blood. GvH clone levels peaked in circulation, and this peak was associated with early post-transplant HvG declines.

Remarks on this clone: Antigen specificity is unknown.

Sequencing used immunoSEQ multiplex PCR; TCRdb keeps in-frame clones, though not all of them. The sample has around 97,000 clones, 80% to 95% seen once. The CDR3 has 15 amino acids. The V gene's germline CDR1 is SEHNR and CDR2 FQNEAQ (reference sequence). V dropped 4 bases and J dropped 3 bases, with 15 bases sitting between them. This chain joins TRBV7-9 and TRBJ2-5; maybe TRBD1 (6 bases). This clonotype originated in a human donor who received an intestinal transplant. The sample was unstimulated CD8+ T cells sorted from spleen or lymph node cells, taken before intestinal transplant. The CDR3 sequence: CASSSSTGPEETQYF. CDR3 nucleotide sequence: TGTGCCAGCAGCTCATCGACAGGACCAGAAGAGACCCAGTACTTC.